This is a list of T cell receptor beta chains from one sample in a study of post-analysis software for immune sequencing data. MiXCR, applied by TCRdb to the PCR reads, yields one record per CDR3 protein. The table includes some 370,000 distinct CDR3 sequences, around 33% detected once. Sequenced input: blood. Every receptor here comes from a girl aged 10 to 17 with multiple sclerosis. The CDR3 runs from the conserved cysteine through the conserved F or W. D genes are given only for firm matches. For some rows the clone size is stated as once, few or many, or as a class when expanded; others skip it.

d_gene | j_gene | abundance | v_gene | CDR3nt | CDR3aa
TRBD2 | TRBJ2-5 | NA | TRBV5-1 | TGCGCCAGCAGCACCGGGACTAGCTTTCAAGAGACCCAGTACTTC | CASSTGTSFQETQYF
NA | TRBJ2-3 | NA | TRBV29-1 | TGCAGCGTCTCGGAGGGGAGCACAGATACGCAGTATTTT | CSVSEGSTDTQYF
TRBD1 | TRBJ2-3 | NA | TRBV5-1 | TGCGCCAGCAGACATGAGGGGGCCACAGATACGCAGTATTTT | CASRHEGATDTQYF
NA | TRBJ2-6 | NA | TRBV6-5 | TGTGCCAGCAGGCCCCCCTCGGCGGCCAACGTCCTGACTTTC | CASRPPSAANVLTF
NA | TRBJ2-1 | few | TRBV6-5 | TGTGCCAGCAGTTTGGAGGGGACGGACTACAATGAGCAGTTCTTC | CASSLEGTDYNEQFF
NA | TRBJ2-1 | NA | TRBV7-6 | TGTGCCAGCAAAGAAGAAGGGCCGAGCTCCTACAATGAGCAGTTCTTC | CASKEEGPSSYNEQFF
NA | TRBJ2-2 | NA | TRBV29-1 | TGCAGCGTTGAGCCCAACAGATCCGGGGAGCTGTTTTTT | CSVEPNRSGELFF
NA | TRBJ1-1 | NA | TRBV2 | TGTGCCAGCAGGAGGGGTAGAATTGAAGCTTTCTTT | CASRRGRIEAFF
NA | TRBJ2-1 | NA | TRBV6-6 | TGTGCCACCAAAAATGCCAATGAGCAGTTCTTC | CATKNANEQFF
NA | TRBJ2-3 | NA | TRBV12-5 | TGTGCTAGTGGCTACGGGGGGACACTTAGCACAGATACGCAGTATTTT | CASGYGGTLSTDTQYF
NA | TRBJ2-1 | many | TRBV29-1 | TGCAGCGTTGAAGAGGTCCTCAGGGAGCAGTTCTTC | CSVEEVLREQFF
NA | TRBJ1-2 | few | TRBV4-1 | TGCGCCAGCAGCCACCGCCGGAGTTTCTATGGCTACACCTTC | CASSHRRSFYGYTF
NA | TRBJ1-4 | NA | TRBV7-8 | TGTGCCAGCAGCTCACAGGAGGGAAAACTGTTTTTT | CASSSQEGKLFF
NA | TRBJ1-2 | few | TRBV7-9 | TGTGCCAGCAGCTTAGTTGGGACATCCTATGGCTACACCTTC | CASSLVGTSYGYTF
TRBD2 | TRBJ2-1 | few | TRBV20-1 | TGCAGTGCTGTCCCAAGCGGGGAAGGTTGGAATGAGCAGTTCTTC | CSAVPSGEGWNEQFF
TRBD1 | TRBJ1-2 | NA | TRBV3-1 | TGTGCCAGCAGCCAAGCTGACAGGGACTATGGCCACACCTTC | CASSQADRDYGHTF
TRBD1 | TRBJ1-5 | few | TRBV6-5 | TGTGCCAGCAGTTCGCGACAGGGGTACAATCAGCCCCAGCATTTT | CASSSRQGYNQPQHF
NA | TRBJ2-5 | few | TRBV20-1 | TGCAGTGCTATAGACAGAAAAGAGACCCAGTACTTC | CSAIDRKETQYF
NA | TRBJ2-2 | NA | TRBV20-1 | TGCAGTGCACGGCACTTCAACACCGGGGAGCTGTTTTTT | CSARHFNTGELFF
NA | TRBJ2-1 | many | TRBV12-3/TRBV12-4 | TGTGCCAGCAGTTTTTCGGGGGCGGCCTACAATGAGCAGTTCTTC | CASSFSGAAYNEQFF
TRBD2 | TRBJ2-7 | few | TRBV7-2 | TGTGCCAGCAGCTTAGGTAGCGGGGGCCTTTACGAGCAGTACTTC | CASSLGSGGLYEQYF
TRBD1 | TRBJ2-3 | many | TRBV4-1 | TGCGCCAGCAGCGCCTGGGACAGGGATGCGACAGATACGCAGTATTTT | CASSAWDRDATDTQYF
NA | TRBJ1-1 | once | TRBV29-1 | TGCAGCCTTCAGACCCACCGGGACACTGAAGCTTTCTTT | CSLQTHRDTEAFF
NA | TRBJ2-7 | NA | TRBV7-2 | TGTGCCAGCAGCTCTCCGACTAGGATGGGCGAGCAGTACTTC | CASSSPTRMGEQYF
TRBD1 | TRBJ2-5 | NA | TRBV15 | TGTGCCACCAACAGGGGAGAGACCCAGTACTTC | CATNRGETQYF
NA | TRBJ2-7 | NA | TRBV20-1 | TGCAGTGCTTTCGCCTCTCGAGGCGAGCAGTACTTC | CSAFASRGEQYF
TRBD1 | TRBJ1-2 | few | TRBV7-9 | TGTGCCAGCAGCTCCTCGGGGACAGACTATGGCTACACCTTC | CASSSSGTDYGYTF
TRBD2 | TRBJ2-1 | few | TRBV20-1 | TGCAGTGCTAGAGATCTCGCGGGGGGTAGCTCCTACAATGAGCAGTTCTTC | CSARDLAGGSSYNEQFF
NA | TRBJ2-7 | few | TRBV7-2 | TGTGCCAGCAGCGCCGGGATCGGGAAATTACGCCCCGTTCCGGTAGACGAGCAGTACTTC | CASSAGIGKLRPVPVDEQYF
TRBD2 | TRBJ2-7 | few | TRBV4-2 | TGTGCCAGCGCCAATACCCGACTAGCGTCGTCCTACGAGCAGTACTTC | CASANTRLASSYEQYF
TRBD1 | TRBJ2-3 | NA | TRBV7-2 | TGTGCCAGCAGACCGAGGACAGGGAGAACAGATACGCAGTATTTT | CASRPRTGRTDTQYF
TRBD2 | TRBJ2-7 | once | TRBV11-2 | TGTGCCAGCAGCTTAGACCCCTGGGGCGGGGGGGATAGCTACGAGCAGTACTTC | CASSLDPWGGGDSYEQYF
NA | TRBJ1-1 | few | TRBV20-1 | TGCAGTGCCCCCAGGGCAGGGGACATGAACACTGAAGCTTTCTTT | CSAPRAGDMNTEAFF
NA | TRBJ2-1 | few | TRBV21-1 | TGTGCCAGCAGCAAAGCGGGACAGGGGGCCGCATACAATGAGCAGTTCTTC | CASSKAGQGAAYNEQFF
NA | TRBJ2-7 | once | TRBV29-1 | TGCAGCGCCCGGGGCCGACCCTTCGAGCAGTACTTC | CSARGRPFEQYF
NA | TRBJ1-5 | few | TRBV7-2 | TGTGCCAGCAGCTCACAGGCGGCCTCCAATCAGCCCCAGCATTTT | CASSSQAASNQPQHF
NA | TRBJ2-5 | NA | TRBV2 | TGTGCCAGCAGTGTAGCGGCGTCGGGAGAGACCCAGTACTTC | CASSVAASGETQYF
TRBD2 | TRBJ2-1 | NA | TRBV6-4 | TGTGCCAGCAGTGACTCGACGGGAGGGTACAATGAGCAGTTCTTC | CASSDSTGGYNEQFF
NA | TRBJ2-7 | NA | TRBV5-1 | TGCGCCAGCAGCGCAGCCGGGACGCCCGAGCAGTACTTC | CASSAAGTPEQYF
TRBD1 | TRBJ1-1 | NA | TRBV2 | TGTGCCAGCTTGGCCGCAGGGGGCACTGAAGCTTTCTTT | CASLAAGGTEAFF
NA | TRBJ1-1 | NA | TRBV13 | TGTGCCAGCAGCCCGGGAGGAGAAATGAACACTGAAGCTTTCTTT | CASSPGGEMNTEAFF